The 31 T cell receptor beta chains below were found in one sample sequenced in a study of blood T cell repertoires in COVID-19. The method was immunoSEQ multiplex PCR; TCRdb's version includes in-frame clones alone and lacks a portion of them. The sample includes approximately 280,000 clones, 70% to 90% of them seen just once. The sample taken for sequencing was peripheral blood. The receptor source for this set is a woman aged 65 to 85 with acute or convalescent COVID-19.

The genes are TRBV19 and TRBJ2-7; TRBD2 might be the D (5 bases). Germline assignment: CDR1 LNHDA and CDR2 SQIVND (reference sequence). V was shortened by 5 bases and J by 2 bases, with 13 bases between the two germline ends. There are 14 residues in the CDR3. The CDR3: CASSQAEGTYEQYF. CDR3 nucleotides: TGTGCCAGTAGTCAGGCAGAGGGCACCTACGAGCAGTACTTC.

The V and J genes are TRBV19 and TRBJ1-5; D is perhaps TRBD1 (5 bases). The CDR3 is 15 amino acids. CDR1 LNHDA and CDR2 SQIVND come from the germline V gene (reference sequence). The germline V and J ends were trimmed by 3 bases and 5 bases, with 14 bases remaining between them. The CDR3 region has the DNA TGTGCCAGTAGTATTGGCGGGGGTAGGGATCAGCCCCAGCATTTT. Its translation is CASSIGGGRDQPQHF.

This chain connects TRBV18 to TRBJ2-5; 10 positions match TRBD2. Trimming took 4 bases from V and 4 from J; bases not matched to a gene: 9. CDR3 length: 16 amino acids. Germline CDR1 KGHSH, CDR2 LQKENI. CDR3 sequence reads: CASSQLSGGAGETQYF. Here the CDR3 DNA reads TGTGCCAGCTCACAACTGAGCGGGGGGGCCGGAGAGACCCAGTACTTC.

The rearrangement uses TRBV2 and TRBJ1-6; a weak D match, TRBD1 (6 bases). CDR1 and CDR2 (germline): SNHLY, FYNNEI. The CDR3 runs 14 residues. The V gene lost 7 bases and the J gene lost 8 bases, with 15 bases spanning the gap. CDR3 sequence: CASNTGTSDSPLHF. The CDR3, as DNA: TGTGCCAGCAATACCGGGACAAGTGATTCACCCCTCCACTTT.

This clone was seen more than once but under ten times. V usage is TRBV5-6 and J usage is TRBJ1-1, with TRBD1 matching over 7 bases. Unmatched junction bases numbered 11, after V lost 5 bases and J lost 1 base. The CDR3 totals 16 residues. The V gene's germline CDR1 is SGHDT and CDR2 YYEEEE. CDR3 sequence reads: CASSTSLQGENTEAFF. In DNA form, the CDR3 reads TGTGCCAGCAGTACCAGCCTTCAGGGGGAGAACACTGAAGCTTTCTTT.

The chain has TRBV5-1 and TRBJ1-4, with D unclear. Trimming took 0 bases from V and 5 from J, leaving 8 bases between them. This CDR3 is built from 14 residues. Germline CDR1 reads SGHRS; CDR2 reads YFSETQ. In nucleotides, the CDR3 is TGCGCCAGCAGCTTGGATGCAGGAAATGAAAAACTGTTTTTT. This gives the protein CASSLDAGNEKLFF. Full variable domain (remainder filled in from reference TRBV5-1 and TRBJ1-4): KAGVTQTPRYLIKTRGQQVTLSCSPISGHRSVSWYQQTPGQGLQFLFEYFSETQRNKGNFPGRFSGRQFSNSRSEMNVSTLELGDSALYLCASSLDAGNEKLFFGSGTQLSVL.

The V call is TRBV11-2, the J call TRBJ1-2; a possible D gene is TRBD1 (5 bases). V was cut by 5 bases and J by 8 bases, with 15 bases left in between. Per germline, CDR1 SGHAT and CDR2 FQNNGV. CDR3 length: 13 amino acids. The CDR3 is CASSRTGAWGYTF. The DNA for the CDR3 is TGTGCCAGCAGCCGCACAGGCGCCTGGGGCTACACCTTC. Combining the CDR3 with reference TRBV11-2 and TRBJ1-2 gives the whole variable domain EAGVAQSPRYKIIEKRQSVAFWCNPISGHATLYWYQQILGQGPKLLIQFQNNGVVDDSQLPKDRFSAERLKGVDSTLKIQPAKLEDSAVYLCASSRTGAWGYTFGSGTRLTVV.

This chain joins TRBV6-5 and TRBJ2-1; 10 bases align to TRBD2. This CDR3 is built from 14 residues. Germline loops: CDR1 MNHEY, CDR2 SVGAGI. With V trimmed by 6 bases and J by 4 bases, 3 bases remained unmatched. The CDR3 coding sequence is TGTGCCAGCAGCCCGGGACTAGCGTACAATGAGCAGTTCTTC. Translating gives CASSPGLAYNEQFF.

This rearrangement joins TRBV5-4 to TRBJ2-5; tentative D call: TRBD2 (6 bases). The germline gives CDR1 SGHNT, CDR2 YYREEE (reference sequence). V was pared by 3 bases and J by 7 bases, with 19 bases between. The CDR3 has 15 amino acids. The CDR3 DNA is TGTGCCAGCAGCTACGGGGTGGCGGGATTGGGGACCCAGTACTTC. Translated: CASSYGVAGLGTQYF. Drawing the rest from reference TRBV5-4 and TRBJ2-5, the complete variable domain is ETGVTQSPTHLIKTRGQQVTLRCSSQSGHNTVSWYQQALGQGPQFIFQYYREEENGRGNFPPRFSGLQFPNYSSELNVNALELDDSALYLCASSYGVAGLGTQYFGPGTRLLVL.

This clone appeared once. The gene calls are TRBV3-1 (or the pseudogene TRBV3-2) and TRBJ1-1, with no clear D. This CDR3 contains 14 residues. Trimming stripped 4 bases from V and 2 bases from J, with 11 bases between. Germline CDR1 is LGHDT and CDR2 is YNNKEL (reference sequence). The CDR3 reads CASSRRVFNTEAFF. The CDR3, as DNA: TGTGCCAGCAGCCGGCGGGTTTTTAACACTGAAGCTTTCTTT.

In this sample, this clone turned up once. The V call is TRBV19, the J call TRBJ1-5; a possible D gene is TRBD1 (5 bases). V was clipped by 6 bases and J by 3 bases, with 12 bases between them. Germline V gene data show CDR1 as LNHDA and CDR2 as SQIVND (reference sequence). This CDR3 is 14 amino acids long. The CDR3 spells CASRARVINQPQHF. CDR3 coding DNA: TGTGCCAGTAGGGCCAGGGTCATCAATCAGCCCCAGCATTTT.

V gene TRBV10-3 combines with J gene TRBJ2-7; no firm D call. Looked up from germline, CDR1 is ENHRY and CDR2 is SYGVKD. The CDR3 totals 12 residues. V lost 2 bases and J 4 bases, leaving 6 bases between the germline ends. The CDR3 nucleotides are TGTGCCATCAGTGAGCAGTCTTACGAGCAGTACTTC. The encoded protein is CAISEQSYEQYF.

This clone was detected a few times. The V gene is TRBV6-2 or TRBV6-3, the J gene TRBJ1-5, with D maybe TRBD1 (6 bases). V was trimmed by 2 bases and J by 9 bases, leaving 23 bases between them. The CDR3 sequence is 17 residues long. CDR1 is MNHEY and CDR2 is SVGEGT in the germline V gene. CDR3: CASSYPTTGQWIWPQHF. Here the CDR3 DNA reads TGTGCCAGCAGTTACCCTACCACTGGACAGTGGATTTGGCCCCAGCATTTT.

The chain links TRBV5-6 to TRBJ1-2, with D possibly TRBD1 on 6 matching bases. The germline V gene encodes CDR1 SGHDT and CDR2 YYEEEE. The CDR3 is 13 amino acids. Trimming took 2 bases from V and 7 from J, leaving 12 bases between them. The CDR3 DNA is TGTGCCAGCAGCTTCGACAGGTTAAGTGGCTACACCTTC. Translated, it gives CASSFDRLSGYTF.

J is TRBJ2-5 and V is TRBV3-1 (or the pseudogene TRBV3-2), with D tentatively TRBD2 (5 bases). Trimming cost V 5 bases and J 14 bases, with 15 bases left between them. The CDR3 runs 11 residues. Germline V gene data show CDR1 as LGHDT and CDR2 as YNNKEL (reference sequence). CDR3 DNA sequence: TGTGCCAGCAGCTGGACTGGGAGACTCTACTTC. Translating gives CASSWTGRLYF.

J is TRBJ1-2 and V is TRBV5-4; D ambiguous. V was cut by 3 bases and J by 8 bases, with 23 bases left in between. The CDR3 is 16 amino acids. The germline V gene has CDR1 SGHNT and CDR2 YYREEE (reference sequence). The CDR3 here is CASSWETGRSFRGYTF. The CDR3 DNA follows: TGTGCCAGCAGCTGGGAGACCGGACGAAGTTTCCGGGGCTACACCTTC.

CDR3 DNA sequence: TGCGCCAGCAGCCACCGGCCCACAGATGGGGGCCACGAGCAGTACTTC. This sequence encodes CASSHRPTDGGHEQYF. The chain uses TRBV5-1 and TRBJ2-7; possibly TRBD1 for D (6 bases). The germline gives CDR1 SGHRS, CDR2 YFSETQ. CDR3 length: 16 residues. Deletions cut 4 bases from V and 5 bases from J, with 22 bases between.

The chain couples TRBV4-2 to TRBJ2-3, with 10 bases identical to TRBD1. V shed 3 bases and J 5 bases; nucleotides not matched to a gene: 5. The CDR3 totals 15 residues. Per germline, CDR1 LGHNA and CDR2 YNFKEQ. In DNA, the CDR3 is TGTGCCAGCAGCCATTCCGGGACAGGGGTAGATACGCAGTATTTT. It encodes CASSHSGTGVDTQYF.

The V and J genes are TRBV19 and TRBJ1-2; 9 nucleotides match TRBD1. After removal of 6 bases from V and 4 bases from J, the junction contained 6 bases not matched to a gene. Germline V gives CDR1 LNHDA, CDR2 SQIVND (reference sequence). CDR3 length: 14 residues. CDR3: CASRTGGDGYGYTF. CDR3 coding DNA: TGTGCCAGTAGGACAGGGGGAGATGGCTATGGCTACACCTTC. Looking up the rest from reference TRBV19 and TRBJ1-2 gives the full variable domain: DGGITQSPKYLFRKEGQNVTLSCEQNLNHDAMYWYRQDPGQGLRLIYYSQIVNDFQKGDIAEGYSVSREKKESFPLTVTSAQKNPTAFYLCASRTGGDGYGYTFGSGTRLTVV.

The chain has TRBV3-1 (or the pseudogene TRBV3-2) and TRBJ1-6; 11 bases fit TRBD1. The length of the CDR3 is 14 residues. Germline CDR1 reads LGHDT; CDR2 reads YNNKEL (reference sequence). V lost 3 bases to trimming and J lost 9 bases; unmatched junction nucleotides: 1. The CDR3 DNA sequence: TGTGCCAGCAGCCAGGGGACAGGGGGTTCACCCCTCCACTTT. Protein product: CASSQGTGGSPLHF.

This chain links TRBV9 with TRBJ1-2; unclear D gene. The germline V gene encodes CDR1 SGDLS and CDR2 YYNGEE. The CDR3 loop spans 13 amino acids. The V gene lost 2 bases and the J gene lost 4 bases, with 9 bases spanning the gap. The CDR3 region has the DNA TGTGCCAGCAGCGTGAGCGTAGGCTATGGCTACACCTTC. Translating gives CASSVSVGYGYTF.

This sequence joins TRBV19 and TRBJ1-4; 7 bases are shared with TRBD1. The length of the CDR3 is 12 residues. Germline CDR1 LNHDA, CDR2 SQIVND (reference sequence). Trimming removed 8 bases from V and 8 bases from J; junction bases left unmatched: 5. The CDR3 protein is CASGDSPEKLFF. In nucleotides, the CDR3 is TGTGCCAGTGGGGACAGTCCCGAAAAACTGTTTTTT.

In DNA, the CDR3 is TGTGCCAGCAGCCAGGGACTAACGGATTCCTACAATGAGCAGTTCTTC. It is translated as CASSQGLTDSYNEQFF. The chain employs TRBV3-1 (or the pseudogene TRBV3-2) and TRBJ2-1, with 7 bases that match TRBD2. Germline assignment: CDR1 LGHDT and CDR2 YNNKEL (reference sequence). V lost 3 bases to trimming and J lost 1 base; unmatched junction nucleotides: 6. CDR3 size: 16 residues.

This chain links TRBV30 with TRBJ2-1, with 9 bases lining up with TRBD1. The ends lost 3 bases at V and 4 bases at J; junction bases unmatched: 7. CDR1 is GTSNPN, CDR2 SVGIG, per germline (reference sequence). The CDR3 extends over 15 amino acids. The DNA of the CDR3 is TGTGCCTGGAGGCGGCCGGGACAGGGTTACAATGAGCAGTTCTTC. This translates into CAWRRPGQGYNEQFF.

The gene calls are TRBV5-4 and TRBJ1-2, with D perhaps TRBD1 (5 bases). V dropped 2 bases and J dropped 4 bases, with 12 bases sitting between them. Germline V CDR1 and CDR2: SGHNT, YYREEE (reference sequence). The length of the CDR3 is 14 residues. CDR3 residues: CASSFRGDFYGYTF. The CDR3 DNA sequence: TGTGCCAGCAGCTTTCGGGGGGACTTCTATGGCTACACCTTC.

The chain recombines TRBV18 with TRBJ2-7; TRBD1 aligns across 8 bases. Trimming removed 5 bases from V and 4 bases from J; junction bases left unmatched: 7. The germline V gene has CDR1 KGHSH and CDR2 LQKENI. The CDR3 runs 14 residues. The CDR3 is CASSMWTGKYEQYF. The CDR3 nucleotides are TGTGCCAGCTCAATGTGGACAGGGAAGTACGAGCAGTACTTC.

The gene calls are TRBV12-3 or TRBV12-4 and TRBJ2-1, with TRBD1 matching over 9 bases. This CDR3 has 13 residues. Germline trimming cut 4 bases from V and 6 bases from J; bases unmatched to any gene: 1. This CDR3 reads CASSWDRANEQFF. The CDR3 coding sequence is TGTGCCAGCAGTTGGGACAGGGCCAATGAGCAGTTCTTC.

The chain uses TRBV5-1 and TRBJ2-3; TRBD1 might be the D (6 bases). Trimming pared 1 base from V and 3 bases from J, leaving 12 bases between. CDR1 is SGHRS and CDR2 is YFSETQ in the germline V gene. The CDR3 sequence is 15 residues long. The CDR3 loop is CASSLTGFGTDTQYF. The CDR3 coding sequence is TGCGCCAGCAGCTTGACAGGGTTTGGAACAGATACGCAGTATTTT.

This rearrangement joins TRBV19 to TRBJ1-4, with TRBD1 as a possible D gene (5 bases). Germline V gene lookup returns CDR1 LNHDA and CDR2 SQIVND (reference sequence). The CDR3 length is 15 residues. V was cut by 4 bases and J by 6 bases, with 15 bases left in between. The CDR3 DNA reads as TGTGCCAGTAGTACCTGGACATTGTCCGATGAAAAACTGTTTTTT. Its protein is CASSTWTLSDEKLFF.

The chain employs TRBV7-9 and TRBJ2-1; possibly TRBD1 for D (7 bases). The germline V and J ends were trimmed by 5 bases and 4 bases, with 21 bases remaining between them. Germline CDR1 is SEHNR and CDR2 is FQNEAQ (reference sequence). The CDR3 consists of 17 residues. CDR3 DNA sequence: TGTGCCAGCAGCCCGCGGGACAGACCGGGACTTTACAATGAGCAGTTCTTC. Its translation: CASSPRDRPGLYNEQFF.

This clone was found once. This chain connects TRBV5-1 to TRBJ2-5; 9 nucleotides agree with TRBD1. The trim removed 0 bases at V and 5 bases at J, leaving 2 bases unmatched. Germline values: CDR1 SGHRS, CDR2 YFSETQ. This CDR3 contains 14 residues. CDR3 loop: CASSLGDRAETQYF. The CDR3 DNA reads as TGCGCCAGCAGCTTGGGGGACAGGGCGGAGACCCAGTACTTC.